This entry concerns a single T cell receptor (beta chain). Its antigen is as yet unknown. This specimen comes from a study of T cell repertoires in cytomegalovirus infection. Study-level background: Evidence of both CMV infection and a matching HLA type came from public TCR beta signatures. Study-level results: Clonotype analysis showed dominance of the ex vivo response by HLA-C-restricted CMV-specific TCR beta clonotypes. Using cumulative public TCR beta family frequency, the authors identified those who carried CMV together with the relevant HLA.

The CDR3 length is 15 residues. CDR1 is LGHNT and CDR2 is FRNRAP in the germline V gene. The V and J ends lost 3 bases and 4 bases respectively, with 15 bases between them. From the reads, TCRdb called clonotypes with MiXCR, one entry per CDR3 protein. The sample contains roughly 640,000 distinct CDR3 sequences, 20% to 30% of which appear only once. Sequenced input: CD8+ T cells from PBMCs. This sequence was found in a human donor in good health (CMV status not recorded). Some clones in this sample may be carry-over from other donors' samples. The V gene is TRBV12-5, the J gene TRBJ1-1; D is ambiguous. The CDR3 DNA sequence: TGTGCTAGTGGTTTCTCCCATGACAAACGCACTGAAGCTTTCTTT. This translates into CASGFSHDKRTEAFF.